The 20 T cell receptor beta chains in this list originate from one sample, sequenced in a study of Graves' ophthalmopathy and Graves' hyperthyroidism. Amplification of TCR beta CDR3 regions used RNA transcripts. An opening RT-PCR round employed HTBI primers and preceded a second-round multiplex PCR. TCRdb re-called the multiplex PCR reads through MiXCR, storing one row per CDR3 protein. The table has over a million distinct CDR3 sequences, less than 45% seen once. Input material: peripheral blood or thyroid tissue (not recorded which). These receptors came from an adult man with Graves' hyperthyroidism.

V gene TRBV5-1 combines with J gene TRBJ2-7; possibly TRBD1 for D (6 bases). Germline-derived CDR1 and CDR2 are SGHRS and YFSETQ. This CDR3 is built from 15 residues. Trimming cost V 4 bases and J 6 bases, with 20 bases left between them. The CDR3 DNA reads TGCGCCAGCAGCCTGCTGGGGGCTACCTTCGGCGAGCAGTACTTC. This encodes CASSLLGATFGEQYF. The full variable domain, completed using reference TRBV5-1 and TRBJ2-7, is KAGVTQTPRYLIKTRGQQVTLSCSPISGHRSVSWYQQTPGQGLQFLFEYFSETQRNKGNFPGRFSGRQFSNSRSEMNVSTLELGDSALYLCASSLLGATFGEQYFGPGTRLTVT.

This clonotype was counted between two and nine times. The CDR3 is CASSLRPPTYYGEQYF. The CDR3, as DNA: TGTGCCAGCAGCTTACGCCCTCCTACTTACTATGGGGAGCAGTACTTC. The chain has TRBV7-3 and TRBJ2-7, with D unclear. The V and J ends lost 2 bases and 7 bases respectively, with 21 bases between them. Germline V gene sequence: CDR1 SGHTA, CDR2 FQGTGA. The CDR3 has 16 amino acids.

This clonotype was found many times. The chain has TRBV10-2 and TRBJ1-2; no firm D call. This CDR3 has 11 residues. In germline, CDR1 is WSHSY, CDR2 SAAADI. Trimming left V 10 bases short and J 8 bases short, with 14 bases between. CDR3 amino acids: CATRGNPGYTF. DNA of the CDR3: TGCGCCACCAGAGGGAATCCCGGCTACACCTTC.

V gene TRBV20-1 combines with J gene TRBJ1-2; D possibly corresponds to TRBD1 (5 bases). Germline V gives CDR1 DFQATT, CDR2 SNEGSKA (reference sequence). The CDR3 contains 13 residues. Trimming left V 5 bases short and J 5 bases short, with 15 bases between. This chain's CDR3 is CSALPGTLYGYTF. The CDR3 DNA sequence: TGCAGTGCTTTACCCGGGACCCTTTATGGCTACACCTTC.

This clonotype was recorded at least ten times. The rearrangement uses TRBV7-9 and TRBJ1-1, with D unresolved. Trimming took 1 base from V and 7 from J, leaving 7 bases between them. This CDR3 comprises 12 residues. Per germline, CDR1 SEHNR and CDR2 FQNEAQ (reference sequence). The CDR3 spells CASSLVRIEAFF. CDR3 nucleotides: TGTGCCAGCAGCTTAGTACGAATTGAAGCTTTCTTT.

This clonotype has at least ten counts. The CDR3 sequence is CASSDHARIHEKLFF. CDR3 DNA sequence: TGTGCCAGCAGTGACCATGCCAGAATCCATGAAAAACTGTTTTTT. The V gene is TRBV25-1, the J gene TRBJ1-4, with no clear D. The germline V gene has CDR1 MGHDK and CDR2 SYGVNS. CDR3 size: 15 residues. V was trimmed by 3 bases and J by 6 bases, leaving 14 bases between them.

In this sample, this clonotype turned up a few times. The conserved phenylalanine or tryptophan normally closing the CDR3 is absent here, so this likely arose from a read error. The DNA is left out, because the CDR3 cannot be placed on it with certainty; the CDR3 is given as TCRdb lists it. The chain links TRBV13 to TRBJ2-6. The CDR3 numbers 8 amino acids, ends counted. CDR1 and CDR2 (germline): PRHDT, FYEKMQ (reference sequence). The CDR3 is CASSSLTS.

This clonotype was recorded at least ten times. The chain combines TRBV29-1 with TRBJ1-1, with D maybe TRBD1 (5 bases). This CDR3 has 12 residues. With 4 bases removed from V and 4 bases from J, the gap between germline ends came to 10 bases. Germline-derived CDR1 and CDR2 are SQVTM and ANQGSEA. The DNA of the CDR3 is TGCAGCGTTGGCCAGGGCCTCACTGAAGCTTTCTTT. This encodes CSVGQGLTEAFF.

As regards this clonotype: A clone one base away is much larger, so this may be a read error. The rearrangement joins TRBV20-1 to TRBJ1-2; the match to TRBD1 covers 7 bases. J lost 9 bases, V lost 0 bases, and 13 bases had no gene match. Germline CDR1 DFQATT, CDR2 SNEGSKA (reference sequence). There are 15 residues in the CDR3. Here the CDR3 DNA reads TGCAGTGCTAGAGATTGGGCAGGGGGTGGCGTAAGCTACACCTTC. Its protein is CSARDWAGGGVSYTF.

The chain couples TRBV28 to TRBJ2-7; weak D call: TRBD1 (5 bases). This CDR3 contains 14 residues. CDR1 MDHEN and CDR2 SYDVKM come from the germline V gene. V gave up 10 bases and J gave up 0 bases, with 16 bases separating them. CDR3 amino acids: CANDTSTVSYEQYF. The CDR3 DNA is TGTGCCAATGATACCTCGACAGTCTCCTACGAGCAGTACTTC.

This rearrangement joins TRBV20-1 to TRBJ1-5; 7 positions agree with TRBD1. V was clipped by 1 base and J by 2 bases; unmatched bases: 11. Germline CDR1 reads DFQATT; CDR2 reads SNEGSKA (reference sequence). The CDR3 loop spans 17 amino acids. CDR3 nucleotides: TGCAGTGCTAGAGTGACAGGGTTAGGGTATGGCAATCAGCCCCAGCATTTT. Translation: CSARVTGLGYGNQPQHF.

This clonotype occurred many times. This chain links TRBV7-8 with TRBJ2-7; no clear D. Germline V gives CDR1 SGHVS, CDR2 FQNEAQ. Deletions cut 1 base from V and 3 bases from J, with 10 bases between. This CDR3 has 14 amino acids. CDR3 sequence reads: CASSLVSSNYEQYF. CDR3 in DNA: TGTGCCAGCAGCTTAGTCAGTTCCAACTACGAGCAGTACTTC.

The J gene is TRBJ1-1, the V gene TRBV3-1; TRBD1 is a possible D gene (5 bases). This CDR3 spans 12 amino acids. The germline gives CDR1 LGHDT, CDR2 YNNKEL (reference sequence). V lost 1 base and J lost 8, with 8 bases in between. The CDR3 DNA follows: TGTGCCAGCAGCCAAGTTAACAGGGAAGCTTTCTTT. Its translation is CASSQVNREAFF.

On this clonotype: Mismatch with germline at one junction end may stem from a read error. The rearrangement joins TRBV10-3 to TRBJ1-2, with a weak D call TRBD1 (5 bases). The CDR3 length is 15 residues. Per the germline V gene, CDR1 is ENHRY and CDR2 is SYGVKD. The CDR3 spells CASSEWRGLDYGYTF. In nucleotides, the CDR3 is TGTGCCAGCAGTGAATGGCGGGGCTTGGACTATGGCTACACCTTC.

V usage is TRBV20-1 and J usage is TRBJ2-5; D may correspond to TRBD1 or TRBD2 (5 bases each). The CDR3 is 13 amino acids. The germline V gene has CDR1 DFQATT and CDR2 SNEGSKA (reference sequence). The V end was cut by 3 bases, the J end by 9 bases, with 17 bases between. The CDR3 loop reads CSASRGVEQPQYF. The CDR3 coding sequence is TGCAGTGCTAGCCGGGGCGTCGAGCAGCCCCAGTACTTC.

In this sample, this clonotype turned up a few times. The chain couples TRBV13 to TRBJ1-6; weak D call: TRBD1 (6 bases). Germline V gives CDR1 PRHDT, CDR2 FYEKMQ (reference sequence). V dropped 5 bases and J dropped 9 bases, with 20 bases sitting between them. This CDR3 region has 16 residues. CDR3 sequence: CASSTRDTLGVSPLHF. CDR3 nucleotides: TGTGCCAGCAGCACCCGGGACACCCTTGGCGTTTCACCCCTCCACTTT.

As for this clonotype: The junction shows a germline mismatch at one end, possibly a read error. The chain uses TRBV7-9 and TRBJ2-5; 9 positions match TRBD1. Per germline, CDR1 SEHNR and CDR2 FQNEAQ (reference sequence). The CDR3 loop spans 14 amino acids. This chain's CDR3 is CATSRDRDRETQYF. Here the CDR3 DNA reads TGTGCCACCAGCAGGGACAGGGACCGGGAGACCCAGTACTTC.

This clonotype showed up many times. The CDR3 reads CSAGTANYGYTF. CDR3 in DNA: TGCAGCGCCGGGACGGCGAACTATGGCTACACCTTC. The V and J genes are TRBV29-1 and TRBJ1-2; D may be TRBD1 (5 bases). Per the germline V gene, CDR1 is SQVTM and CDR2 is ANQGSEA. There are 12 residues in the CDR3. The V gene lost 7 bases and the J gene lost 2 bases, with 11 bases spanning the gap.

Ten or more counts support this clonotype. The chain uses TRBV29-1 and TRBJ2-7, with 10 bases lining up with TRBD1. J lost 3 bases, V lost 7 bases, and 3 bases had no gene match. Germline V gene data show CDR1 as SQVTM and CDR2 as ANQGSEA. The CDR3 is 12 residues long. The CDR3 sequence: CSGRTGGYEQYF. CDR3 in DNA: TGCAGCGGCAGGACAGGGGGCTACGAGCAGTACTTC.

On this clonotype itself: It is unclear where the CDR3 begins or ends on the DNA, so no DNA is shown, and the CDR3 is as TCRdb lists it. This chain links TRBV7-7 with TRBJ1-5; the DNA was not used to check the table's D call, TRBD1. The germline V gene encodes CDR1 SSHAT and CDR2 FNYEAQ (reference sequence). The CDR3 has 21 residues if both end residues are counted. The CDR3 region is CASSFYICSASLGDSNRPQHF.